A single TCR beta chain is shown here with its context. The sample is drawn from a study of blood T cell repertoires in COVID-19. Assay: immunoSEQ multiplex PCR; the TCRdb copy retains only in-frame clones and omits some. Among 150,000 to 250,000 clones listed, 90% to 95% were seen once. CDR1 and CDR2 (germline): MNHNY, SVGAGI (reference sequence). V dropped 4 bases and J dropped 10; count of bases not matched to a gene: 7. This CDR3 contains 13 residues. The TCR was taken from a man aged 25 to 40 with COVID-19, enrolled during active disease. Material: peripheral blood. This rearrangement joins TRBV6-6 to TRBJ2-1; TRBD1 aligns across 7 bases. CDR3 in DNA: TGTGCCAGCAGTTTTGGACAGGACGGCGAGCAGTTCTTC. It translates to CASSFGQDGEQFF.